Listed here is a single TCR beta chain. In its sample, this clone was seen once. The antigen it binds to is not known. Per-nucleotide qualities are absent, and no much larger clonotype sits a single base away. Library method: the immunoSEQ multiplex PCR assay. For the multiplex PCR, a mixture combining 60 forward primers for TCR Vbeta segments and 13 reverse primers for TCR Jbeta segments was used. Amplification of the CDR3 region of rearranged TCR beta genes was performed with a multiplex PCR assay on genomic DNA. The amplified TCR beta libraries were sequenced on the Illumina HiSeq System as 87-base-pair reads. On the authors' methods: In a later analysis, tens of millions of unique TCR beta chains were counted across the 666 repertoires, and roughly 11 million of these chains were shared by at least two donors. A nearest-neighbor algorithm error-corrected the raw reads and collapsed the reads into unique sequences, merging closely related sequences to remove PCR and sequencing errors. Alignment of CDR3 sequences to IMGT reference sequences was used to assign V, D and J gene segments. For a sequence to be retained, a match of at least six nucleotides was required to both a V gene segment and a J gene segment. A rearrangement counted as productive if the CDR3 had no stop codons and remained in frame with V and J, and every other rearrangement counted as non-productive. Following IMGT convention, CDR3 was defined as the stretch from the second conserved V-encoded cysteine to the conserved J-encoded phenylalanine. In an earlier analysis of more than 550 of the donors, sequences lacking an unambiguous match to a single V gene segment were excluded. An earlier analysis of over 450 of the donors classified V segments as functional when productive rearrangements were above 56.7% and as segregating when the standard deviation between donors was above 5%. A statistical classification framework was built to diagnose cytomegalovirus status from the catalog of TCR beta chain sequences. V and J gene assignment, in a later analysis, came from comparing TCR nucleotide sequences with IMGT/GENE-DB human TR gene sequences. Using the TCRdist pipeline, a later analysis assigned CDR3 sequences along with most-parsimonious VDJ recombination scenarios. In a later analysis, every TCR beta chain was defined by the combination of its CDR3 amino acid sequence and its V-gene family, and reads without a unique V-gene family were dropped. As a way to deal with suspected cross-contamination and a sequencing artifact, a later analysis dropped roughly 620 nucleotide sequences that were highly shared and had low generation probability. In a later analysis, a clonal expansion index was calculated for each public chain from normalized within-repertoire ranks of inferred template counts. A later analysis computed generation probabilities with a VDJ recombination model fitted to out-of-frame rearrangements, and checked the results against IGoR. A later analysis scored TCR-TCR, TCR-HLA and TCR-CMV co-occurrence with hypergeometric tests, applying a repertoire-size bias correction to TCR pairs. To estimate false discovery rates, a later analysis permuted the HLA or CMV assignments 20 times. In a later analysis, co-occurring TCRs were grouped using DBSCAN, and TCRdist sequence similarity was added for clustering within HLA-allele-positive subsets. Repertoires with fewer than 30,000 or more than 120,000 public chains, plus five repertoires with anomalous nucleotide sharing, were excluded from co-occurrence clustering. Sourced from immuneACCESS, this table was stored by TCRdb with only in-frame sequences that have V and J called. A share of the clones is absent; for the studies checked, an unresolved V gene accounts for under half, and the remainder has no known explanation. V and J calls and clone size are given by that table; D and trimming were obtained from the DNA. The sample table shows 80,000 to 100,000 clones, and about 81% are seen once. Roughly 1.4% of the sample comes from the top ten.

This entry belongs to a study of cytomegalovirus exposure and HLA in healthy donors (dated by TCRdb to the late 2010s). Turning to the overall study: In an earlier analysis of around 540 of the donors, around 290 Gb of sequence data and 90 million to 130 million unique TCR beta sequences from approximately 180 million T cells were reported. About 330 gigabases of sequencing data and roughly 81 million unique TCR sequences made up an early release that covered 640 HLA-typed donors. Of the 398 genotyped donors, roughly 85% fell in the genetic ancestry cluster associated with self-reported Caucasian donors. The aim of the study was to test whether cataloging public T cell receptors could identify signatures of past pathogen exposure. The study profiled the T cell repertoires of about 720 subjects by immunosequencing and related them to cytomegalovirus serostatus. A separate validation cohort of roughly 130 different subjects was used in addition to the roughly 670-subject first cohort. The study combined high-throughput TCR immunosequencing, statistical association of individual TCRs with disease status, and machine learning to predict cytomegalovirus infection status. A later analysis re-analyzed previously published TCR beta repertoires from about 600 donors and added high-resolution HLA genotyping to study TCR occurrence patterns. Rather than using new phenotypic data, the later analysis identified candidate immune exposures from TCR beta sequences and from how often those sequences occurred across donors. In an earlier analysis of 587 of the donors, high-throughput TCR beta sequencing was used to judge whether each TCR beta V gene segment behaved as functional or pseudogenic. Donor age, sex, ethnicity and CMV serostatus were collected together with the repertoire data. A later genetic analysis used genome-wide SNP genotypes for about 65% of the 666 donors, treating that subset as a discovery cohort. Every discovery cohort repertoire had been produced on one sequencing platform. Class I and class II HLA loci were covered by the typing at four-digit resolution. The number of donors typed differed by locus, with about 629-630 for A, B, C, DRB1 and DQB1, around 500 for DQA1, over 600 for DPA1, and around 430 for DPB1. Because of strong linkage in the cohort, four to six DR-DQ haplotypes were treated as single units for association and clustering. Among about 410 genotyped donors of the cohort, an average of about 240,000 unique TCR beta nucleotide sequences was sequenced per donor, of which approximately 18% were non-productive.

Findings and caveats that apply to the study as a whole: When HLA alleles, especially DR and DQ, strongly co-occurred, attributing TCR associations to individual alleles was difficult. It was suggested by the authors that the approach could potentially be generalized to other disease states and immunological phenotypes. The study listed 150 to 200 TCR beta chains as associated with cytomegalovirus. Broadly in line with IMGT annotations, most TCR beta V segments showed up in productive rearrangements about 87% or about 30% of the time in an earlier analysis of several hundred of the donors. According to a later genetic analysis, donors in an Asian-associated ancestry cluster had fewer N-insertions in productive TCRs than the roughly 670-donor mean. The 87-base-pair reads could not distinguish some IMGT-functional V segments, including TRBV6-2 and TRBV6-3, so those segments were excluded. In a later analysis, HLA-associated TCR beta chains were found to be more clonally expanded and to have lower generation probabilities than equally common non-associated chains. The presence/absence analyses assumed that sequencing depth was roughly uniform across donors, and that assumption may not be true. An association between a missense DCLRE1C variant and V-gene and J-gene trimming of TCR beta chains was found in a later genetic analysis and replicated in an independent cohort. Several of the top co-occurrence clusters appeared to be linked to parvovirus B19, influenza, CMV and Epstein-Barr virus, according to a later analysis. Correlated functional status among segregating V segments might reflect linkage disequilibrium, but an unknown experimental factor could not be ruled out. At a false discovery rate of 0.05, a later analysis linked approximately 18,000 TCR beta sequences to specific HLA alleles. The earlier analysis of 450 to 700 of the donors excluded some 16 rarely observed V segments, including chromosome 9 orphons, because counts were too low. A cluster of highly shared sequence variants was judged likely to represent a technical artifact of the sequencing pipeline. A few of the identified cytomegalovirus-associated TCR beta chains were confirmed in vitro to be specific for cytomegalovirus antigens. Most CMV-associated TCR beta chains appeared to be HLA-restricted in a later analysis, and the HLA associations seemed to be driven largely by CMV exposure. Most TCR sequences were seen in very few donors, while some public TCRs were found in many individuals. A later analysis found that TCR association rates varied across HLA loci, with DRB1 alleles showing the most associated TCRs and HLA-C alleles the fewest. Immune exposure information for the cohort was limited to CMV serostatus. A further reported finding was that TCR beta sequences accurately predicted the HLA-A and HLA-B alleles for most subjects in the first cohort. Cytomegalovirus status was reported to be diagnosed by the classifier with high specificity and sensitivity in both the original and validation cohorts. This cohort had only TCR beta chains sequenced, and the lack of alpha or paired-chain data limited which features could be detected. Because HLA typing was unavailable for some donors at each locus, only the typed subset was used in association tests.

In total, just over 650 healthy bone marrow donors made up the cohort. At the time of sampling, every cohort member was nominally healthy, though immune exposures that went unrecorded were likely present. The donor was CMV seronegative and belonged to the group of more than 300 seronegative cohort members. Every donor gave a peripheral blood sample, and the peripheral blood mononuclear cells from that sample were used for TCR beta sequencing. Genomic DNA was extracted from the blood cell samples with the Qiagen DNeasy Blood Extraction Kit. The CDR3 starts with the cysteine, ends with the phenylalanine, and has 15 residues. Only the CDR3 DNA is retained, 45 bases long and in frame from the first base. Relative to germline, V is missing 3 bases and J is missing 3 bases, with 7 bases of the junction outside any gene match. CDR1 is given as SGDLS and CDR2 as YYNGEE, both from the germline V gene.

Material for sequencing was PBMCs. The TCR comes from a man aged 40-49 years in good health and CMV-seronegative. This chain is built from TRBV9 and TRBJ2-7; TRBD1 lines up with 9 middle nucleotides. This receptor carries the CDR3 CASSEGPGQGYEQYF. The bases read TGTGCCAGCAGCGAAGGCCCGGGACAGGGCTACGAGCAGTACTTC.